This paragraph covers one T cell receptor beta chain sequence. Its antigen is still unknown. This sample was included in a study of cytomegalovirus exposure and HLA in healthy donors. Points from the study as a whole: TRBV6-2, TRBV6-3 and some other V segments were excluded as indistinguishable.

The V gene's germline CDR1 is MDHEN and CDR2 SYDVKM. The CDR3 covers 16 residues. V was shortened by 4 bases and J by 3 bases, with 16 bases between the two germline ends. Vbeta (60) and Jbeta (13) primers were used in the PCR. Sequenced by immunoSEQ multiplex PCR; TCRdb stores in-frame clones only, minus some. Of approximately 76,000 clones in the sample, about 69% were seen once. The TCR originated in a woman aged 40 to 49 in good health and CMV-seropositive. The chain carries TRBV28 and TRBJ1-3; D gene ambiguous. Sequencing was carried out using PBMCs. CDR3 protein: CASSSAAVPIGNTIYF. DNA of the CDR3: TGTGCCAGCAGTTCCGCCGCGGTCCCAATTGGAAACACCATATATTTT.